This record concerns one TCR beta chain sequence. Its target is not known. 60 Vbeta and 13 Jbeta primers were used in PCR. This table comes from immunoSEQ multiplex PCR, and its TCRdb copy is limited to in-frame clones, with some not included. The sample lists 90,000 to 100,000 clones, roughly 60% occurring once. This entry is derived from a study of cytomegalovirus exposure and HLA in healthy donors. Notes on the study in general: TCR beta V- and J-gene trimming was later associated with a missense DCLRE1C variant. Per published reports, the classifier diagnosed cytomegalovirus status with high specificity and sensitivity. Apparent HLA restriction characterized most CMV-associated TCR beta chains in a later analysis.

After removal of 7 bases from V and 4 bases from J, the junction contained 5 bases not matched to a gene. Germline V gene data show CDR1 as LNHNV and CDR2 as YYDKDF (reference sequence). There are 16 residues in the CDR3. Sequenced material: PBMCs. The chain employs TRBV15 and TRBJ1-6, with 12 bases matching TRBD1. The TCR originated in a boy between 10 and 17 years old in good health and CMV-seropositive. The CDR3 coding sequence is TGTGCCACCAATGGGGACAGGGGGCTTTATAATTCACCCCTCCACTTT. Translating it yields CATNGDRGLYNSPLHF.